Sequencing of this T cell receptor (beta chain) was carried out in a study of human T cells and chemical hapten exposure. In the study overall: Patients, largely female, had alopecia areata, totalis or universalis.

Authors' methods: TCRs per sample had a median of 95,638 and ranged from 23,224 to 690,600. TCRdb called the RACE reads again in MiXCR, with one record for every CDR3 protein. Clone size and V and J calls follow TCRdb, not the original study. This table holds 82,000 or so distinct CDR3 sequences, approximately 12% found once. Regarding time point: patch test 3, about 24 weeks after DPC sensitization. Treatment specified: therapeutic diphenylcyclopropenone sensitization with weekly scalp DPC. Germline V gene data show CDR1 as MDHEN and CDR2 as SYDVKM. V lost 5 bases and J lost 0; bases outside the gene matches: 9. CDR3 length: 16 residues. This clonotype was counted at least ten times. The antigen is unknown. Study findings and constraints: DPC sensitization left the count of TCRs above 1 in 1000 unchanged.

The material was whole blood, obtained in connection with sensitization to the hapten diphenylcyclopropenone (DPC). The gene calls are TRBV28 and TRBJ2-7; TRBD1 matches at 8 bases. This sequence was found in a woman between 50 and 59 years old with alopecia areata. Some clones in this sample may be carry-over from other donors' samples. The CDR3 loop reads CASSTLGQGPSYEQYF. The CDR3 DNA sequence: TGTGCCAGCAGTACTCTTGGACAGGGACCCTCCTACGAGCAGTACTTC.